This is a list of T cell receptor beta chains from one sample in a study of shared clonotypes between healthy human individuals. The table came from immunoSEQ multiplex PCR; TCRdb's copy has only in-frame clones and leaves some out. The data hold fewer than 1.6 million clones, with around 98.5% observed a single time. Sequencing input: naive CD4+ T cells sorted from blood. These receptor sequences come from a man aged 25 to 45 in good health. Both conserved end residues are part of each CDR3. Each record gives: D gene, J gene, clone size, V gene, CDR3 DNA, CDR3 protein. D genes are given only for firm matches. For some rows the clone size is stated as once, few or many, or as a class when expanded; others skip it.

>-|TRBJ2-5|-|TRBV5-1
TGCGCCAGCAGCTTCGAACCTAGAGGGCAAGAGACCCAGTACTTC
CASSFEPRGQETQYF
>-|TRBJ2-7|-|TRBV14
TGTGCCAGCAGCCAAGAACTAGCCTCCTACGAGCAGTACTTC
CASSQELASYEQYF
>-|TRBJ1-2|-|TRBV5-1
TGCGCCAGCAGCTTGTTCCCGGAGAATACCTATGGCTACACCTTC
CASSLFPENTYGYTF
>TRBD2|TRBJ2-7|-|TRBV5-4
TGTGCCAGCAGCTTGGTGGCGGGAGACCCCTACGAGCAGTACTTC
CASSLVAGDPYEQYF
>-|TRBJ1-5|-|TRBV4-2
TGTGCCAGCAAGGGGTATAGCAATCAGCCCCAGCATTTT
CASKGYSNQPQHF
>-|TRBJ2-7|-|TRBV7-9
TGTGCCAGCAGCTTAGCTCTGACAGGCGGATACGAGCAGTACTTC
CASSLALTGGYEQYF
>TRBD1|TRBJ2-7|-|TRBV7-9
TGTGCCAGCAGCTTCGACAGGGGATCCTACGAGCAGTACTTC
CASSFDRGSYEQYF
>TRBD2|TRBJ2-1|-|TRBV6-6
TGTGCCAGCAGTTCGATGGGGACTAGCGGTAGGAATGAGCAGTTCTTC
CASSSMGTSGRNEQFF
>TRBD2|TRBJ2-1|-|TRBV5-4
TGTGCCAGCAGCTTACTAGCGGGAGCCCATGAGCAGTTCTTC
CASSLLAGAHEQFF
>-|TRBJ2-3|-|TRBV29-1
TGCAGCGTTGTCCGGTTGTTCGATTATACTAGCACAGATACGCAGTATTTT
CSVVRLFDYTSTDTQYF
>TRBD1|TRBJ2-7|-|TRBV10-3
TGTGCCATCAGCGGGACAGGGGTCTCCTACGAGCAGTACTTC
CAISGTGVSYEQYF
>-|TRBJ1-3|-|TRBV11-2
TGTGCCAGCAGCTCCGATATACGGGACAAGTCTGGAAACACCATATATTTT
CASSSDIRDKSGNTIYF
>TRBD2|TRBJ2-3|-|TRBV7-2
TGTGCCAGCAGGGCGGGAGTCGCAGATACGCAGTATTTT
CASRAGVADTQYF
>TRBD1|TRBJ2-7|-|TRBV5-1
TGCGCCAGCAGCACAAGACAGGGGATCTACGAGCAGTACTTC
CASSTRQGIYEQYF
>-|TRBJ2-5|-|TRBV4-1
TGCGCCAGCTCCCGGGGGATCCAAGAGACCCAGTACTTC
CASSRGIQETQYF
>-|TRBJ2-2|-|TRBV18
TGTGCCAGCTCACCTGACAGGAGTAACACCGGGGAGCTGTTTTTT
CASSPDRSNTGELFF
>TRBD1|TRBJ2-2|-|TRBV10-3
TGTGCCATCAGTGTCCGGACAGGGGGGTCGAACACCGGGGAGCTGTTTTTT
CAISVRTGGSNTGELFF
>-|TRBJ2-7|-|TRBV18
TGTGCCAGCTCACCCACATACTCGGGCTCCTACGAGCAGTACTTC
CASSPTYSGSYEQYF
>TRBD2|TRBJ2-1|once|TRBV18
TGTGCCACCACCCAAAAGGCTGGCGGCGGGAGGGCCCATGAGCAGTTCTTC
CATTQKAGGGRAHEQFF
>-|TRBJ1-1|-|TRBV19
TGTGCCACCTCACGAACCCCAGAGAAAGCTTTCTTT
CATSRTPEKAFF
>-|TRBJ2-7|-|TRBV5-1
TGCGCCAGCAGCTTCGTGAGAGGGACCTACGAGCAGTACTTC
CASSFVRGTYEQYF
>-|TRBJ2-7|-|TRBV28
TGTGCCAGCACCTTTCGTAGGGACCCATACGAGCAGTACTTC
CASTFRRDPYEQYF
>-|TRBJ1-2|-|TRBV11-2
TGTGCCAGCAGCCAAGAACAGGCCTTCTATGGCTACACCTTC
CASSQEQAFYGYTF
>-|TRBJ2-7|-|TRBV4-3
TGCGCCAGCAGCCAAGACCCCGGGACTGGCTCCTACGAGCAGTACTTC
CASSQDPGTGSYEQYF
>-|TRBJ1-1|-|TRBV5-4
TGTGCCAGCAGCTTGGCACGAGGTGAAGCTTTCTTT
CASSLARGEAFF
>-|TRBJ2-3|-|TRBV12-2
TGTGCAAGTCGCCCGGACAGCCCAGAACCCACAGATACGCAGTATTTT
CASRPDSPEPTDTQYF